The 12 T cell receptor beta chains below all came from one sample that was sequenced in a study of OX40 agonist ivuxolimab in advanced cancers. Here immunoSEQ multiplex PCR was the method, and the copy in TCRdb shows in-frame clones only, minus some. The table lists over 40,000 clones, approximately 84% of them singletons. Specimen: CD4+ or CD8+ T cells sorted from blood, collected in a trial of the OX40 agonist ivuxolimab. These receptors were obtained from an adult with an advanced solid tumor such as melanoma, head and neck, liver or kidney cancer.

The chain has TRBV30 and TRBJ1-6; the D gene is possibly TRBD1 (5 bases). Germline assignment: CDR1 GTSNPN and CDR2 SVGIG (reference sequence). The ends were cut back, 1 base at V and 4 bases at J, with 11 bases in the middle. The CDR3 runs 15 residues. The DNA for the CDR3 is TGTGCCTGGAGTGATGGACATCATTATAATTCACCCCTCCACTTT. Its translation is CAWSDGHHYNSPLHF.

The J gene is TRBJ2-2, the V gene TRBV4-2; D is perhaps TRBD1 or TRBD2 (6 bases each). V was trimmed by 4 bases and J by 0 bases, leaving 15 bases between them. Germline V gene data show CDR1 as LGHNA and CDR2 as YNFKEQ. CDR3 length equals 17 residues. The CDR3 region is CASSPERGLSNTGELFF. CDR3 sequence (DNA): TGTGCCAGCAGCCCCGAACGGGGGCTGTCGAACACCGGGGAGCTGTTTTTT.

The CDR3 is CASSEREGREQYF. The CDR3 region has the DNA TGCGCCAGCAGTGAACGGGAGGGCCGCGAGCAGTACTTC. The chain is built from TRBV10-2 and TRBJ2-7; 8 nucleotides match TRBD2. V lost 3 bases to trimming and J lost 6 bases; unmatched junction nucleotides: 4. Germline loops: CDR1 WSHSY, CDR2 SAAADI. CDR3 length: 13 amino acids.

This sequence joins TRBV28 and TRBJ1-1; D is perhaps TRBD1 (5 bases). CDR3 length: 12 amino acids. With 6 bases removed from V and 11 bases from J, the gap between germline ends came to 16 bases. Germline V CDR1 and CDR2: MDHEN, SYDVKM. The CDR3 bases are TGTGCCAGCAGGCTTGTTGGGACGCGGGCTTTCTTT. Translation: CASRLVGTRAFF.

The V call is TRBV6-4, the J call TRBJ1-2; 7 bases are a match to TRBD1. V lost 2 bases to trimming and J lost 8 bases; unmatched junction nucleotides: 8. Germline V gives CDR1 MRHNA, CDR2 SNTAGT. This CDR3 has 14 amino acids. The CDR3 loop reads CASSDTDRATGYTF. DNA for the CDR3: TGTGCCAGCAGTGACACCGACAGGGCGACGGGCTACACCTTC.

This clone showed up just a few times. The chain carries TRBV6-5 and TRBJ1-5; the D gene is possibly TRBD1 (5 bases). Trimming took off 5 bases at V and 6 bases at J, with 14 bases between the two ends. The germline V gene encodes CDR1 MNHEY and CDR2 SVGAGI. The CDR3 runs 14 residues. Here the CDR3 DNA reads TGTGCCAGCAGTCCGCGCAGGGTCGCTCAGCCCCAGCATTTT. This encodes CASSPRRVAQPQHF.

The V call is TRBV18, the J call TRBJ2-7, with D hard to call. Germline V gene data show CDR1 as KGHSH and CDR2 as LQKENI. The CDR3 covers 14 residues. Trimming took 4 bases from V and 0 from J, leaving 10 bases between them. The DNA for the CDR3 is TGTGCCAGCTCACACACAGAAAGCTCCTACGAGCAGTACTTC. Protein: CASSHTESSYEQYF.

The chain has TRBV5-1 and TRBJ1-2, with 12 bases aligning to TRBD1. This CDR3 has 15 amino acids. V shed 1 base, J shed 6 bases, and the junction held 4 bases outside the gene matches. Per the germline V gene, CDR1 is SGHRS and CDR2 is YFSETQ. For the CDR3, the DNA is TGCGCCAGCAGCTTGCTGGGACAGGGGGCGGATGGCTACACCTTC. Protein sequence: CASSLLGQGADGYTF. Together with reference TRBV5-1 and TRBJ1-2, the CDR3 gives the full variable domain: KAGVTQTPRYLIKTRGQQVTLSCSPISGHRSVSWYQQTPGQGLQFLFEYFSETQRNKGNFPGRFSGRQFSNSRSEMNVSTLELGDSALYLCASSLLGQGADGYTFGSGTRLTVV.

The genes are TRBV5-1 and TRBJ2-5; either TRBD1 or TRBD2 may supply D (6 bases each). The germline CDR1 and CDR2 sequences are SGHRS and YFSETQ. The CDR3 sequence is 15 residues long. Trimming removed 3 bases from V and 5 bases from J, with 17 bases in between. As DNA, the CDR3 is TGCGCCAGCAGCTGGCAGGGGACGGGGGAGGAGACCCAGTACTTC. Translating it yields CASSWQGTGEETQYF. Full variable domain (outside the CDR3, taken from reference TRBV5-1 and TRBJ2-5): KAGVTQTPRYLIKTRGQQVTLSCSPISGHRSVSWYQQTPGQGLQFLFEYFSETQRNKGNFPGRFSGRQFSNSRSEMNVSTLELGDSALYLCASSWQGTGEETQYFGPGTRLLVL.

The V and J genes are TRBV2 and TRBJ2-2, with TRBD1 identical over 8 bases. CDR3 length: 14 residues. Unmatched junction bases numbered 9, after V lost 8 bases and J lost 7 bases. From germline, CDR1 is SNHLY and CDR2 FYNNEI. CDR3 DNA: TGTGCCAGCCAGACAGGGGTGGGCAACGGGGAGCTGTTTTTT. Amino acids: CASQTGVGNGELFF.

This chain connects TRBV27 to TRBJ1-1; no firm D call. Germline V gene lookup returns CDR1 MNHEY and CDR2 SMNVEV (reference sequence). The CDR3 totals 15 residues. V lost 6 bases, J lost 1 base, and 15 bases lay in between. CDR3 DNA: TGTGCCAGCAGCTTCAGATCGAATACGAACACTGAAGCTTTCTTT. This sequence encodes CASSFRSNTNTEAFF.

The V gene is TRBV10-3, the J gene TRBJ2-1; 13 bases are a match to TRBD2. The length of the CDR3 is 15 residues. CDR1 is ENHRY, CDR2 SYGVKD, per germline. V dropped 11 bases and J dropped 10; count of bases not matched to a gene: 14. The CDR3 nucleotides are TGTGCCCACGCCCAGGGACTAGCGGGGTTTACGGAGCAGTTCTTC. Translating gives CAHAQGLAGFTEQFF.